The present T cell receptor beta chain was sequenced within a study of early T cells in non-severe SARS-CoV-2 infection. Background on the study: Sequencing of bulk RNA from unsorted whole blood was done, without chain pairing.

V lost 7 bases and J 1 base, leaving 10 bases between the germline ends. The CDR3 spans 12 residues. The germline V gene encodes CDR1 SQVTM and CDR2 ANQGSEA. Study-wide findings and caveats: The study's VDJdb matching favored anti-spike CD8 responses and missed private and CD4 specificities.

cDNA molecules, individually, were tagged with unique molecular identifiers. TCRdb reprocessed the 5' RACE reads via MiXCR and lists one record per CDR3 protein. In the table there are approximately 120,000 distinct CDR3 sequences, around 14% of which are singletons. To note about this clonotype: Antigen specificity is unknown.

The sequencing sample was made of whole blood. This chain uses TRBV29-1 with TRBJ1-1; no reliable D call. This sequence was found in an adult who was a healthcare worker with PCR-confirmed SARS-CoV-2 infection or an uninfected control (not recorded which). The CDR3 loop reads CSAGERNTEAFF. CDR3 nucleotide sequence: TGCAGCGCTGGAGAGAGGAACACTGAAGCTTTCTTT.